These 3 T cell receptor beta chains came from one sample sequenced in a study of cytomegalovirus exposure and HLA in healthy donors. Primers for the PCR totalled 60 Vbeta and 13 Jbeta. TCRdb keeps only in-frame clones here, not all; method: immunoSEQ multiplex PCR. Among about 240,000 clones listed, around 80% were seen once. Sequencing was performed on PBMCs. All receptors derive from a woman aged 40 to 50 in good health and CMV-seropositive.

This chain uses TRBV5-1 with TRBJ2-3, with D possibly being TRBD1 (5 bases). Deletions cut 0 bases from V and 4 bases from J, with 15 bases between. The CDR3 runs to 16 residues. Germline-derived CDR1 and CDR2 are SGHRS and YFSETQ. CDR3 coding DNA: TGCGCCAGCAGCTTGGTTGCGACAGCCGAGGCAGATACGCAGTATTTT. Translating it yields CASSLVATAEADTQYF.

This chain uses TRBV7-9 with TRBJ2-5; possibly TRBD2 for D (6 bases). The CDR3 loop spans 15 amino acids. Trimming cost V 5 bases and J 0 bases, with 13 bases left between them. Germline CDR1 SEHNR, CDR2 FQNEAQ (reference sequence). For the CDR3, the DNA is TGTGCCAGCAGCCCCCATGGGGGGAACCAAGAGACCCAGTACTTC. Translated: CASSPHGGNQETQYF.

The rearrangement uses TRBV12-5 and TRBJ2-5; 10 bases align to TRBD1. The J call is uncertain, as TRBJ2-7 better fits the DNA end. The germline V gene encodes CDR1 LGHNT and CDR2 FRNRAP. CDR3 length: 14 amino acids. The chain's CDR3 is CASGFDRGLYEQYF. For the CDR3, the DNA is TGTGCTAGTGGTTTCGACAGGGGGCTCTACGAGCAGTACTTC.